The TCR beta chain described here comes from a study of shared clonotypes between healthy human individuals. At the level of the study: Ranging from 18 to 49 in age, donors were two women and a few men.

In the CD4+ fraction, cells were divided into CD45RA+ naive and CD45RA-negative memory subsets. This CDR3 is 18 amino acids long. CDR1 SGHAT and CDR2 FQNNGV come from the germline V gene. Trimming removed 0 bases from V and 3 bases from J; junction bases left unmatched: 7. In the original processing: Junction-only immunoSEQ data arrived without quality scores, meaning filtering differed. Using immunoSEQ multiplex PCR, the repertoire was profiled, and TCRdb retains in-frame clones only, with some absent. V, J and clone size reflect that table, while D and trimming were determined from the DNA. The sample includes about 2.4 million clones, more than 90% of them seen just once.

The source material was naive CD4+ T cells sorted from blood. Subset here: CD45RA+ positively selected. The sequence derives from a man between 18 and 29 years old in good health. V and J are TRBV11-2 and TRBJ2-2; TRBD2 agrees at 10 bases. In DNA, the CDR3 is TGTGCCAGCAGCTTAGAAGCTCGTCTAGCGGGGGACACCGGGGAGCTGTTTTTT. Protein: CASSLEARLAGDTGELFF.